This TCR beta chain comes out of a study of OX40 agonist ivuxolimab in advanced cancers. The method was immunoSEQ multiplex PCR; TCRdb's version includes in-frame clones alone and lacks a portion of them. The sample holds roughly 50,000 clones; about 93% are singletons and the top ten take 6.7%. Trimming stripped 4 bases from V and 2 bases from J, with 13 bases between. This CDR3 is built from 15 residues. Germline lookup yields CDR1 SGDLS and CDR2 YYNGEE. The genes are TRBV9 and TRBJ2-1; D possibly corresponds to TRBD1 (6 bases). The receptor was derived from an adult with an advanced solid tumor such as melanoma, head and neck, liver or kidney cancer. Sample: CD4+ or CD8+ T cells sorted from blood, taken in a trial of the OX40 agonist ivuxolimab. In nucleotides, the CDR3 is TGTGCCAGCAGCCTCACACAGGGCCCCTACAATGAGCAGTTCTTC. This sequence encodes CASSLTQGPYNEQFF.